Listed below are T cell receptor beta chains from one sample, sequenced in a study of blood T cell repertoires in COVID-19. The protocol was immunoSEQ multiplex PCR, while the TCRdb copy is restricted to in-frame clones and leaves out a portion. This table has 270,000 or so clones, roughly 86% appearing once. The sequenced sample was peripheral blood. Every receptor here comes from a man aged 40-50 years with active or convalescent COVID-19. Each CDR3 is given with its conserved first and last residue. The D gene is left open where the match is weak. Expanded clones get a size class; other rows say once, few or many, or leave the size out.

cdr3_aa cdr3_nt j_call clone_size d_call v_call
CASSPLDSTQYF TGTGCCAGCTCACCACTTGATAGTACGCAGTATTTT TRBJ2-3 NA NA TRBV18
CASSQVPGQRNEKLFF TGCGCCAGCAGCCAAGTACCGGGACAGAGAAATGAAAAACTGTTTTTT TRBJ1-4 few TRBD1 TRBV4-1
CASSRMDSSYEQYF TGTGCCAGCAGCCGGATGGACAGTTCCTACGAGCAGTACTTC TRBJ2-7 NA NA TRBV11-3
CASSPELGGEQYF TGCGCCAGCAGCCCCGAACTGGGGGGCGAGCAGTACTTC TRBJ2-7 NA NA TRBV5-1
CASSLTGIYGYTF TGTGCCAGCAGCTTGACAGGGATCTATGGCTACACCTTC TRBJ1-2 NA TRBD1 TRBV11-2
CASSQNTEAFF TGTGCCAGCAGTCAGAACACTGAAGCTTTCTTT TRBJ1-1 NA NA TRBV28
CASKPRSSYNSPLHF TGCGCCAGCAAACCGAGAAGCTCCTATAATTCACCCCTCCACTTT TRBJ1-6 NA NA TRBV5-1
CASSPRTIYEQYF TGTGCCAGCAGCCCTAGGACTATCTACGAGCAGTACTTC TRBJ2-7 NA NA TRBV14
CSAGDSYEQYF TGCAGTGCCGGGGACTCCTACGAGCAGTACTTC TRBJ2-7 NA NA TRBV20-1
CASSPRWDSSNQPQHF TGCGCCAGCAGCCCCCGTTGGGACAGCAGCAATCAGCCCCAGCATTTT TRBJ1-5 NA TRBD1 TRBV4-1
CASSLSGQTYEQYF TGTGCCAGCAGCTTATCGGGACAGACCTACGAGCAGTACTTC TRBJ2-7 NA TRBD1 TRBV5-6
CASSVTQGANTEAFF TGTGCCAGCAGCGTCACACAGGGAGCGAACACTGAAGCTTTCTTT TRBJ1-1 NA NA TRBV9
CASSSRDRVSEQYF TGTGCCAGCAGCTCCCGGGACAGGGTCTCCGAGCAGTACTTC TRBJ2-7 once TRBD1 TRBV7-9
CASSLRVEGGEKLFF TGTGCCAGCAGCCTCCGGGTCGAAGGAGGTGAAAAACTGTTTTTT TRBJ1-4 NA NA TRBV9
CASKMGQGVFYGYTF TGTGCCAGCAAGATGGGACAGGGGGTTTTTTATGGCTACACCTTC TRBJ1-2 NA TRBD1 TRBV6-5
CASSTSGTANSYEQYF TGTGCCAGTAGTACCTCCGGGACAGCTAACTCCTACGAGCAGTACTTC TRBJ2-7 NA TRBD1 TRBV19
CASSDATGTGETQYF TGTGCCAGCAGCGATGCAACCGGGACTGGGGAGACCCAGTACTTC TRBJ2-5 once NA TRBV5-6
CASSLTPGQGTEAFF TGTGCCAGCAGCCTTACACCGGGACAGGGGACTGAAGCTTTCTTT TRBJ1-1 NA TRBD1 TRBV14
CATSRSQGASSGNTIYF TGTGCCACCAGCAGATCGCAGGGGGCCAGCTCTGGAAACACCATATATTTT TRBJ1-3 NA TRBD1 TRBV15
CASSLLGTDTQYF TGTGCCAGCAGCTTGCTAGGCACAGATACGCAGTATTTT TRBJ2-3 NA NA TRBV5-4
CASSLAFEGYGYTF TGTGCCAGCAGCTTAGCGTTCGAGGGATATGGCTACACCTTC TRBJ1-2 NA NA TRBV7-2
CASSQSASTRGGYTF TGTGCCAGCAGCCAATCCGCGTCCACGCGTGGTGGCTACACCTTC TRBJ1-2 NA NA TRBV3-1/TRBV3-2
CASSESLAGDQETQYF TGTGCCAGCAGTGAATCACTAGCGGGGGACCAAGAGACCCAGTACTTC TRBJ2-5 NA TRBD2 TRBV25-1
CASSRASNQPQHF TGTGCCAGCAGTAGAGCTAGCAATCAGCCCCAGCATTTT TRBJ1-5 NA NA TRBV2
CASSMRLQSSYNSPLHF TGCGCCAGCAGCATGCGACTGCAGAGCTCCTATAATTCACCCCTCCACTTT TRBJ1-6 few NA TRBV4-1
CASSSSDISYEQYF TGTGCCAGCAGCTCAAGTGACATTTCCTACGAGCAGTACTTC TRBJ2-7 NA NA TRBV5-6
CASSLEGYQPQHF TGTGCCAGCAGTTTAGAGGGTTATCAGCCCCAGCATTTT TRBJ1-5 NA NA TRBV28
CASSQDPRQGAGEKLFF TGCGCCAGCAGCCAAGATCCAAGACAGGGGGCGGGAGAAAAACTGTTTTTT TRBJ1-4 NA TRBD1 TRBV4-1
CASIEGQLNTEAFF TGCGCCAGCATTGAAGGACAATTGAACACTGAAGCTTTCTTT TRBJ1-1 few NA TRBV5-1
CASSPRLAGVGRRAADTQYF TGTGCCAGCAGTCCTCGGTTAGCGGGAGTTGGAAGGAGGGCGGCAGATACGCAGTATTTT TRBJ2-3 NA TRBD2 TRBV6-6
CAAGSGSTDTQYF TGTGCCGCGGGGTCCGGGAGCACAGATACGCAGTATTTT TRBJ2-3 NA NA TRBV5-6
CASSPATGNYGYTF TGTGCCAGCAGCCCGGCGACAGGGAACTATGGCTACACCTTC TRBJ1-2 once TRBD1 TRBV5-4
CASSLWGLGNSNQPQHF TGTGCCAGCAGTTTATGGGGGCTCGGAAATAGCAATCAGCCCCAGCATTTT TRBJ1-5 NA NA TRBV28
CASSPAGAGGQDWETQYF TGTGCCAGCAGCCCGGCAGGAGCGGGGGGGCAGGATTGGGAGACCCAGTACTTC TRBJ2-5 once TRBD2 TRBV5-4
CASSGLGTGGKNSPLHF TGTGCCAGCAGCGGGCTGGGGACAGGGGGCAAAAATTCACCCCTCCACTTT TRBJ1-6 NA TRBD1 TRBV5-6
CASKARVRGAGELFF TGTGCCAGCAAAGCCCGGGTCCGAGGTGCCGGGGAGCTGTTTTTT TRBJ2-2 few NA TRBV2
CASSLVRGTGEQFF TGTGCCAGCAGCTTAGTTCGGGGGACAGGTGAGCAGTTCTTC TRBJ2-1 few TRBD1 TRBV11-3
CASSEGGTRIGYTQYF TGTGCCAGCAGTGAAGGCGGGACTCGCATTGGGTACACGCAGTATTTT TRBJ2-3 NA NA TRBV6-1
CASSERLTNQPQHF TGTGCCAGCAGTGAAAGGTTGACAAATCAGCCCCAGCATTTT TRBJ1-5 NA NA TRBV2
CASSAQNRLAGNTIYF TGTGCCAGCAGCGCCCAAAACAGGTTGGCGGGAAACACCATATATTTT TRBJ1-3 NA NA TRBV9
CSASAAGGISRNTIYF TGCAGTGCTAGTGCTGCAGGGGGGATATCACGAAACACCATATATTTT TRBJ1-3 NA TRBD1 TRBV20-1
CASRKTGGAGYGYTF TGTGCCAGTAGGAAGACAGGGGGCGCGGGCTATGGCTACACCTTC TRBJ1-2 NA TRBD1 TRBV19
CASSVRGGNEQFF TGTGCCAGCAGTGTTCGGGGAGGGAATGAGCAGTTCTTC TRBJ2-1 NA TRBD2 TRBV27
CASTPRNTEAFF TGTGCCAGCACCCCCCGGAACACTGAAGCTTTCTTT TRBJ1-1 NA NA TRBV2
CASMGRPIRNQPQHF TGTGCCAGTATGGGCAGACCCATACGCAATCAGCCCCAGCATTTT TRBJ1-5 NA NA TRBV19
CASSSTSGIRTDTQYF TGTGCCAGCAGTTCGACTAGCGGGATACGCACAGATACGCAGTATTTT TRBJ2-3 NA TRBD2 TRBV6-5
CASSDPGTSATDTQYF TGTGCCAGCAGTGACCCCGGGACTAGCGCCACAGATACGCAGTATTTT TRBJ2-3 NA TRBD2 TRBV9
CASTPQGTEAFF TGTGCCAGCACCCCACAGGGCACTGAAGCTTTCTTT TRBJ1-1 NA NA TRBV12-3/TRBV12-4
CASSSRSDSPLHF TGTGCCAGCAGTAGCCGTTCGGATTCACCCCTCCACTTT TRBJ1-6 NA NA TRBV28
CASSVDLGQQETQYF TGTGCCAGCAGCGTAGATCTAGGACAGCAAGAGACCCAGTACTTC TRBJ2-5 NA NA TRBV9
CASGFALNTEAFF TGTGCTAGTGGTTTTGCGCTGAACACTGAAGCTTTCTTT TRBJ1-1 NA NA TRBV12-5
CASSVGTSETGVF TGTGCCAGCAGCGTAGGGACTAGCGAAACGGGTGTCTTC TRBJ2-1 NA TRBD2 TRBV9
CASSYRGRGTEAFF TGTGCCAGCAGTTACCGCGGTCGGGGCACTGAAGCTTTCTTT TRBJ1-1 NA NA TRBV6-6
CASSEGGSYTDTQYF TGTGCCAGCAGTGAAGGGGGCAGCTACACAGATACGCAGTATTTT TRBJ2-3 NA NA TRBV6-1